These T cell receptor beta chains were read from a single sample in a study of T-cell memory formation after mild COVID-19. Using its own MiXCR run on the 5' RACE reads, TCRdb lists one record per CDR3 protein. The repertoire holds over 300,000 distinct CDR3 sequences, with around a fifth as singletons. The sample consisted of PBMCs or a T cell subset sorted from them (not recorded which). All receptors derive from a man aged 18-30 years who had mild COVID-19 (a few samples of this study predate the infection). Cell type and time point are not known. Both conserved end residues are part of each CDR3.

v_call: TRBV5-6; j_call: TRBJ1-1; cdr3_aa: CASSREQGKAFF
v_call: TRBV7-9; j_call: TRBJ2-3; cdr3_aa: CASSSYSAPGTDTQYF
v_call: TRBV7-8; j_call: TRBJ2-3; cdr3_aa: CASSFVLNLGDTQYF
v_call: TRBV29-1; j_call: TRBJ1-1; cdr3_aa: CSVVWVMNTEAFF
v_call: TRBV11-2; j_call: TRBJ2-7; cdr3_aa: CASSLPGTGYEQYF
v_call: TRBV5-1; j_call: TRBJ2-2; cdr3_aa: CASSLESRDTGELFF
v_call: TRBV20-1; j_call: TRBJ2-7; cdr3_aa: CSARDRATGGPWEQYF
v_call: TRBV16; j_call: TRBJ2-5; cdr3_aa: CASSHSPSWETQYF
v_call: TRBV9; j_call: TRBJ1-1; cdr3_aa: CASSVSAILVSSEAFF
v_call: TRBV6-2/TRBV6-3; j_call: TRBJ2-7; cdr3_aa: CATRRWRGTYEQYF
v_call: TRBV20-1; j_call: TRBJ1-1; cdr3_aa: CTSPRDTEAFF
v_call: TRBV29-1; j_call: TRBJ2-1; cdr3_aa: CSVIVGGGNEQFF
v_call: TRBV28; j_call: TRBJ2-5; cdr3_aa: CASTPRGAGVGETQYF
v_call: TRBV5-4; j_call: TRBJ2-5; cdr3_aa: CASSSRGGQETQYF
v_call: TRBV4-1; j_call: TRBJ2-4; cdr3_aa: CASSPGSPHGRIGSIQYF
v_call: TRBV11-1; j_call: TRBJ1-1; cdr3_aa: CASSFAGGLNTEAFF
v_call: TRBV5-6; j_call: TRBJ2-3; cdr3_aa: CASTLLGSDTQYF
v_call: TRBV29-1; j_call: TRBJ1-1; cdr3_aa: CSVERGADTEAFF
v_call: TRBV11-2; j_call: TRBJ1-3; cdr3_aa: CASSFLVHSLSGNTIYF
v_call: TRBV20-1; j_call: TRBJ2-7; cdr3_aa: CSARQGTGSGYEQYF
v_call: TRBV7-2; j_call: TRBJ2-1; cdr3_aa: CASSLDATGGYNEQFF
v_call: TRBV12-3/TRBV12-4; j_call: TRBJ1-2; cdr3_aa: CASSPGGGGLYGYTF
v_call: TRBV4-2; j_call: TRBJ2-3; cdr3_aa: CASSQEAGQGAMDTQYF
v_call: TRBV6-2/TRBV6-3; j_call: TRBJ2-6; cdr3_aa: CASCWAKANVLTF
v_call: TRBV14; j_call: TRBJ2-5; cdr3_aa: CASSQTPGLAGSRETQYF
v_call: TRBV7-9; j_call: TRBJ2-3; cdr3_aa: CASSPWTLLTDTQYF
v_call: TRBV18; j_call: TRBJ2-5; cdr3_aa: CASSPIQGPQETQYF
v_call: TRBV5-1; j_call: TRBJ1-4; cdr3_aa: CASSGSGLPNEKLFF
v_call: TRBV4-1; j_call: TRBJ1-2; cdr3_aa: CASSPLQDPNYGYTF
v_call: TRBV6-5; j_call: TRBJ1-6; cdr3_aa: CASRRGTGSVSLHF
v_call: TRBV7-9; j_call: TRBJ2-1; cdr3_aa: CASGPFYNEQFF
v_call: TRBV7-6; j_call: TRBJ1-1; cdr3_aa: CASSFHKGQWNTEAFF
v_call: TRBV29-1; j_call: TRBJ2-3; cdr3_aa: CSAERSGPDTQYF
v_call: TRBV7-2; j_call: TRBJ2-7; cdr3_aa: CASSPTGTGAYEQYF
v_call: TRBV12-3/TRBV12-4; j_call: TRBJ1-1; cdr3_aa: CASRFSEGLRRNTEAFF
v_call: TRBV7-9; j_call: TRBJ2-7; cdr3_aa: CASSLRTAELAGGDYEQYF
v_call: TRBV6-6; j_call: TRBJ1-6; cdr3_aa: CASSEQGPTDSPLHF
v_call: TRBV5-1; j_call: TRBJ2-5; cdr3_aa: CASSFGHTQETQYF
v_call: TRBV4-1; j_call: TRBJ1-2; cdr3_aa: CASSPKTGVFFGYTF
v_call: TRBV10-3; j_call: TRBJ2-7; cdr3_aa: CAIRDGQGGEQYF
v_call: TRBV12-3/TRBV12-4; j_call: TRBJ2-3; cdr3_aa: CASSLKFRGSTSTDTQYF
v_call: TRBV7-2; j_call: TRBJ1-1; cdr3_aa: CASSYGHEAFF
v_call: TRBV3-1; j_call: TRBJ2-5; cdr3_aa: CASSQGGRAETQYF
v_call: TRBV27; j_call: TRBJ1-3; cdr3_aa: CASRGNVMSGNTIYF
v_call: TRBV21-1; j_call: TRBJ2-7; cdr3_aa: CASSKGDLAGPSYEQYF
v_call: TRBV20-1; j_call: TRBJ2-2; cdr3_aa: CSAPEGGGAMAGELFF
v_call: TRBV9; j_call: TRBJ2-2; cdr3_aa: CASSPTGGHNTGELFF
v_call: TRBV5-1; j_call: TRBJ1-2; cdr3_aa: CASSPEPDRDIYGYTF
v_call: TRBV24-1; j_call: TRBJ2-1; cdr3_aa: CATSGASGGADEQFF
v_call: TRBV20-1; j_call: TRBJ2-7; cdr3_aa: CSASGWLSRNYEQYF
v_call: TRBV2; j_call: TRBJ2-3; cdr3_aa: CASSPQGLNTQYF